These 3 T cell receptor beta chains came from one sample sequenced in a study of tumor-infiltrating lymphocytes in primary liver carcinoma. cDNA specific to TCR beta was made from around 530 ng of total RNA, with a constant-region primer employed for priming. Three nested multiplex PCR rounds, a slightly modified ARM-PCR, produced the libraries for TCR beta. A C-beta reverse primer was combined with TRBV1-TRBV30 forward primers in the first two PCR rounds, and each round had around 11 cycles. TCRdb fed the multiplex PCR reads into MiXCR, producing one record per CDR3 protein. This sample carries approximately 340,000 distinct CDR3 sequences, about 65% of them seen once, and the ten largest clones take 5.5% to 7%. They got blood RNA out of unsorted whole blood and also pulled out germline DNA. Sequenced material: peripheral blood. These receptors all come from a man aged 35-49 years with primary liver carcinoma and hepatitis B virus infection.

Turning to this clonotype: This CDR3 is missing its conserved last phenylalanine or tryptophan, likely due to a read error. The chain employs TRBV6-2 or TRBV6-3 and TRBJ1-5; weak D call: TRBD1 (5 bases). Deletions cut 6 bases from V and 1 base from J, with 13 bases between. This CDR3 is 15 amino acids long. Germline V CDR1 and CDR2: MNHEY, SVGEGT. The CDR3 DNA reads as TGTGCCAGCAGCCGAACAGGATTAAGCAATCAGCCCCAGCATTGT. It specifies CASSRTGLSNQPQHC.

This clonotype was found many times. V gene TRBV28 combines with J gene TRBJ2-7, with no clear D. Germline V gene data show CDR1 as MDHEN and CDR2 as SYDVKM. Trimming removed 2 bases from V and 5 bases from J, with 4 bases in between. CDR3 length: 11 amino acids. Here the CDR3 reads CASSLVNEQYF. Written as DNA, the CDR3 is TGTGCCAGCAGTTTAGTAAACGAGCAGTACTTC.

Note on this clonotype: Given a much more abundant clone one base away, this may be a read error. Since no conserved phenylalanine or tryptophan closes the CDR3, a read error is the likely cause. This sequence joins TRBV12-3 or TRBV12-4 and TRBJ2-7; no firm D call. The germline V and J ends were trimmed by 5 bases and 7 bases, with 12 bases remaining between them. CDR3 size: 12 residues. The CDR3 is CASSLTLSEQYL. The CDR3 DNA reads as TGTGCCAGCAGTCTTACCCTATCGGAGCAGTACTTA.